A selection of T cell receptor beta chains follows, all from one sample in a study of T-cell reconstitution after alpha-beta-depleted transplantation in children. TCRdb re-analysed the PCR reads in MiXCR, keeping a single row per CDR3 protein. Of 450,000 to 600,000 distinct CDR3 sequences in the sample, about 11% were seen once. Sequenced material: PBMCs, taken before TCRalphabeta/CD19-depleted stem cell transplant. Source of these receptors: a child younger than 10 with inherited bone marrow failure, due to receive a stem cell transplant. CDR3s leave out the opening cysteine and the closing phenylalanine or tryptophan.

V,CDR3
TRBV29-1,SVGIPPPGANVLT
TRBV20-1,SARPGLAGGEQY
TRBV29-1,SVDPGRAKNIQY
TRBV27,ASSLRAGAYEQY
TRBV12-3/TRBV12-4,ASRWTETAYGYT
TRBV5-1,ASSFSAAGLTGELF
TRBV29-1,SVRTGLARQQF
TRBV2,ASSEPTGEGGVTGELF
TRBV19,ASSPRLIGAYNEQF
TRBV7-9,ASSRPGGQEQY
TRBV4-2,ASSQEYTGAYGYT
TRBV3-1,ASSQGTVPSISYEQY
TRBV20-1,SAEKSLKASETQY
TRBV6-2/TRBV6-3,ASSSGPGSYEQY
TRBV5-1,ASSDSGLDYEQY
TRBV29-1,SVVGGAGELF
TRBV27,ASRHPGLAGGPYEQY
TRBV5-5,ASSLYGPSLSYEQY
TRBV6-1,ASRNSGSGHNEQF
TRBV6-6,ASTFGGRYEQY
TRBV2,ASSERRFTDTQY
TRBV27,ASSLLRTYNEQF
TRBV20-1,SARTNGDSNQPQH
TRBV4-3,ASSQTLGQDRALKNIQY
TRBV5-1,ASSVALSAGGYEQY
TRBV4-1,ASSLTGPPAKNIQY
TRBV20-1,SARDLGGVSEQF
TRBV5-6,ASSSSPVEQF
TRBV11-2,ASSLRGILYGYT
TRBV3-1,ASSPLGLAGGEGGELF
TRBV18,ASSPDSRSYNSPLH
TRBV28,ASSRVGDGNSPLH
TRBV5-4,ASSLSEGAIEAF
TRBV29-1,SVERGTDTQY
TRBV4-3,ASSQGLSGRATDTQY
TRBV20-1,SARDLFGSNQPQH
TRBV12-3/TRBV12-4,ASRGQGQVETQY
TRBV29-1,SVGRHHSYNEQF
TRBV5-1,ASSLVRGWTDTQY
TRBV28,ASTVDRYGYT
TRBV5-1,ASSWGAGGPPY
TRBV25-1,ASSPAGFHEQY
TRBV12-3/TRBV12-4,ATRLAGDNEQF
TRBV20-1,SAARGAGESDTQY
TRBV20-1,SAPSGRAGTDTQY
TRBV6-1,ASRTHRGPENTEAF
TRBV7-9,ASRPSGLGQNYEQY
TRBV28,ASSFPPGTYNEQF
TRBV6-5,ASRPGGNTGELF